This TCR beta chain was retrieved from a study of cytomegalovirus exposure and HLA in healthy donors (dated 2017 in TCRdb). Concerning the study at large: The 500 to 800 repertoires of the first cohort and the 95 to 150 validation repertoires were produced on the same platform, according to a later analysis. The aim of the study was to test whether cataloging public T cell receptors could identify signatures of past pathogen exposure. Besides the first cohort of 550 to 750 subjects, a separate validation cohort made up of roughly 120 different subjects was used. To predict cytomegalovirus infection status, the study combined high-throughput TCR immunosequencing, statistical association of individual TCRs with disease status, and machine learning. Findings and caveats that apply to the study as a whole: Three of the identified cytomegalovirus-associated TCR beta chains were confirmed in vitro to be specific for cytomegalovirus antigens. In the study, some 180 TCR beta chains were listed as associated with cytomegalovirus. The validation cohort had no HLA typing available for a later analysis, so co-occurrence within that cohort was assessed over all 120 or so repertoires. The classifier was reported to diagnose cytomegalovirus status with high specificity and sensitivity in both the original cohort and the validation cohort. Across donors, most TCR sequences were observed very rarely, whereas some public TCRs were present in many individuals. Subsequent analysis determined that TCRs grouped into clusters in the first cohort also showed a tendency toward co-occurrence across the approximately 120 validation repertoires, and 85% to 95% of cluster scores exceeded 0. According to the authors, the approach could potentially be generalized to other disease states and immunological phenotypes.

Separate from the roughly 650-subject first cohort, the validation cohort of more than 90 subjects was the group to which the donors belonged. The method was the immunoSEQ multiplex PCR assay. In the original analysis: A statistical classification framework was built to diagnose cytomegalovirus status from the catalog of TCR beta chain sequences. In its TCRdb copy, this immuneACCESS table keeps in-frame sequences only and misses some clones. Where compared with another copy, unresolved V genes explain less than half of these, and the others have no known cause. D and trimming were read from the DNA, whereas the V and J calls and clone size are those reported in that table. Recorded for this sample are a few hundred thousand clones; about nine tenths of them occurred a single time. Around 0.8% of the sample is taken by the ten largest. A note on this clone: Its antigen is unknown. There are no base qualities to consult, and no much larger clone falls within one base. Different DNA sequences within this sample yield the same CDR3.

The CDR3 has 15 amino acids, counting the end cysteine and phenylalanine. Here the CDR3 DNA is all that survives: 45 bases in frame from base 1. The germline V gene provides CDR1 SGHRS and CDR2 YFSETQ. The junction shows trimming of 4 bases on V and 0 bases on J, and the gene matches do not reach 3 bases of it. The sequenced sample was PBMCs. This receptor was taken from a woman in her late teens or twenties in good health and CMV-seronegative. The chain couples TRBV5-1 to TRBJ2-2, and 7 junctional nucleotides match TRBD2. The nucleotides are TGCGCCAGCAGCCCTAGCGGAGCGAACACCGGGGAGCTGTTTTTT. This yields the protein CASSPSGANTGELFF.